This T cell receptor beta chain derives from a study of cytomegalovirus exposure and HLA in healthy donors. Broader study findings: It was around 160 TCR beta chains that were listed as cytomegalovirus-associated.

This CDR3 has 14 amino acids. The V and J ends lost 6 bases and 4 bases, in that order; junction bases with no gene match: 7. Germline CDR1 is LNHDA and CDR2 is SQIVND (reference sequence). The repertoire was sequenced with immunoSEQ multiplex PCR; TCRdb's copy has only in-frame clones and lacks some. The sample has 150,000 to 200,000 clones, about 83% seen once. A remark on this clone: Its antigen is currently unknown.

Specimen: PBMCs. The rearrangement links TRBV19 to TRBJ1-1, with 8 positions matching TRBD1. The sequence was obtained from a woman younger than 30 in good health and CMV-seronegative. The CDR3 DNA follows: TGTGCCAGTAGAATGACAGGGGTTGCCACTGAAGCTTTCTTT. Encoded protein: CASRMTGVATEAFF.